Below are 27 T cell receptor beta chains sequenced from a single sample in a study of blood T cell repertoires in COVID-19. This table comes from immunoSEQ multiplex PCR, and its TCRdb copy is limited to in-frame clones, with some not included. This sample carries 95,000 to 120,000 clones, 85% to 90% of them seen once, and the ten largest clones take about 5.5%. Source material: peripheral blood. All receptors derive from a woman aged 55-69 years with COVID-19, enrolled during active disease.

DNA for the CDR3: TGTGCCAGCAGCGCAACTAGCGGCTCCTACGAGCAGTACTTC. Amino acid sequence: CASSATSGSYEQYF. The chain carries TRBV9 and TRBJ2-7; 8 bases fit TRBD2. J lost 0 bases, V lost 3 bases, and 2 bases had no gene match. The germline V gene has CDR1 SGDLS and CDR2 YYNGEE. The CDR3 runs 14 residues.

The chain employs TRBV14 and TRBJ1-2; 7 positions agree with TRBD1. The CDR3 extends over 15 amino acids. J was trimmed by 8 bases and V by 2 bases; bases with no gene match: 11. CDR1 is SGHDN and CDR2 is FVKESK in the germline V gene. CDR3 bases: TGTGCCAGCAGCCAAACACGCCGGGACAGCCTCGGCTACACCTTC. Amino acid sequence: CASSQTRRDSLGYTF.

This clone has just a few counts. The rearrangement links TRBV7-8 to TRBJ2-7, with D possibly TRBD1 on 7 matching bases. Trimming left V 5 bases short and J 5 bases short, with 19 bases between. Germline assignment: CDR1 SGHVS and CDR2 FQNEAQ. This CDR3 spans 15 amino acids. The CDR3, as DNA: TGTGCCAGCAGCCCTCGCGCCAGGGGGGCTGACGAGCAGTACTTC. This translates into CASSPRARGADEQYF. The entire variable domain, with the rest obtained from reference TRBV7-8 and TRBJ2-7, is as follows: GAGVSQSPRYKVAKRGQDVALRCDPISGHVSLFWYQQALGQGPEFLTYFQNEAQLDKSGLPSDRFFAERPEGSVSTLKIQRTQQEDSAVYLCASSPRARGADEQYFGPGTRLTVT.

The V gene is TRBV5-1, the J gene TRBJ2-7, with D maybe TRBD2 (5 bases). This CDR3 has 17 residues. Per the germline V gene, CDR1 is SGHRS and CDR2 is YFSETQ. The V and J ends lost 0 bases and 6 bases respectively, with 22 bases between them. CDR3 sequence reads: CASSLDGRSAGSGEQYF. In DNA form, the CDR3 reads TGCGCCAGCAGCTTGGACGGTCGGAGCGCGGGTTCTGGCGAGCAGTACTTC. The whole variable domain, filled in from reference TRBV5-1 and TRBJ2-7, reads KAGVTQTPRYLIKTRGQQVTLSCSPISGHRSVSWYQQTPGQGLQFLFEYFSETQRNKGNFPGRFSGRQFSNSRSEMNVSTLELGDSALYLCASSLDGRSAGSGEQYFGPGTRLTVT.

The rearrangement joins TRBV21-1 to TRBJ1-1; the table's D call of TRBD1 was not tested on the DNA. TRBV21-1 is a pseudogene. The CDR3 is made up of 14 amino acids. The CDR3 sequence: CASSSDTMNTEAFF. The CDR3 region has the DNA TGTGCCAGCAGCAGCGACACGATGAACACTGAAGCTTTCTTT.

The chain joins TRBV9 to TRBJ1-1; D is uncertain. CDR3 length: 15 amino acids. CDR1 and CDR2 (germline): SGDLS, YYNGEE. V was shortened by 3 bases and J by 0 bases, with 12 bases between the two germline ends. CDR3 DNA: TGTGCCAGCAGCGCCTACGGGGAGGTGAACACTGAAGCTTTCTTT. It specifies CASSAYGEVNTEAFF. The full variable domain, in which reference TRBV9 and TRBJ1-1 provide the parts outside the CDR3, is DSGVTQTPKHLITATGQRVTLRCSPRSGDLSVYWYQQSLDQGLQFLIQYYNGEERAKGNILERFSAQQFPDLHSELNLSSLELGDSALYFCASSAYGEVNTEAFFGQGTRLTVV.

The J gene is TRBJ1-4, the V gene TRBV2; D is possibly TRBD1 (5 bases). CDR1 and CDR2 (germline): SNHLY, FYNNEI. This CDR3 comprises 14 residues. With 6 bases removed from V and 7 bases from J, the gap between germline ends came to 15 bases. Here the CDR3 DNA reads TGTGCCAGCAGCGGACGGGGGGTATTTGAAAAACTGTTTTTT. This sequence encodes CASSGRGVFEKLFF.

A remark on this clone: The sample contains more than one DNA sequence encoding this CDR3. V and J are TRBV5-1 and TRBJ1-6; D possibly corresponds to TRBD1 (5 bases). The length of the CDR3 is 15 residues. Trimming removed 0 bases at V and 4 bases at J, with 8 bases between. Germline values: CDR1 SGHRS, CDR2 YFSETQ. CDR3 amino acids: CASSLGGQYNSPLHF. The CDR3 DNA follows: TGCGCCAGCAGCTTGGGCGGACAATATAATTCACCCCTCCACTTT.

The V gene is TRBV7-2, the J gene TRBJ1-2, with D possibly TRBD1 on 5 matching bases. The CDR3 has 14 residues. The ends were cut back, 5 bases at V and 1 base at J, with 11 bases in the middle. Germline values: CDR1 SGHTA, CDR2 FQGNSA. CDR3 nucleotide sequence: TGTGCCAGCAGCCAGACAGACGATAACTATGGCTACACCTTC. Residues: CASSQTDDNYGYTF.

The V call is TRBV6-5, the J call TRBJ1-2; no definite D call. V shed 7 bases and J shed 3 bases, with 18 bases lying between them. The germline CDR1 and CDR2 sequences are MNHEY and SVGAGI. This CDR3 is built from 15 residues. As DNA, the CDR3 is TGTGCCAGCACTTCTTTAGGAGGCGCCCACTATGGCTACACCTTC. Protein: CASTSLGGAHYGYTF.

This clone showed up just a few times. The chain combines TRBV5-6 with TRBJ1-5, with D perhaps matching TRBD1 (5 bases). CDR3 length equals 14 residues. Germline CDR1 reads SGHDT; CDR2 reads YYEEEE. Trimming removed 6 bases from V and 1 base from J, with 11 bases in between. This CDR3 is CASKQGQSNQPQHF. CDR3 coding DNA: TGTGCCAGCAAGCAGGGTCAGAGCAATCAGCCCCAGCATTTT.

The V gene is TRBV5-6, the J gene TRBJ2-7, with D possibly being TRBD1 (6 bases). Trimming stripped 2 bases from V and 2 bases from J, with 11 bases between. CDR3 length: 14 residues. Germline V gives CDR1 SGHDT, CDR2 YYEEEE. The chain's CDR3 is CASSFTGHTYEQYF. CDR3 DNA: TGTGCCAGCAGCTTTACGGGACACACCTACGAGCAGTACTTC. The variable domain in full, with the rest retrieved from reference TRBV5-6 and TRBJ2-7, is DAGVTQSPTHLIKTRGQQVTLRCSPKSGHDTVSWYQQALGQGPQFIFQYYEEEERQRGNFPDRFSGHQFPNYSSELNVNALLLGDSALYLCASSFTGHTYEQYFGPGTRLTVT.

V and J are TRBV11-2 and TRBJ2-1; 7 nucleotides agree with TRBD1. The germline V gene encodes CDR1 SGHAT and CDR2 FQNNGV. The J segment lost 4 bases and the V segment lost 0 bases, leaving 3 bases of the junction unmatched. CDR3 length: 15 residues. The DNA for the CDR3 is TGTGCCAGCAGCTTAGAGGGGACAGTTTACAATGAGCAGTTCTTC. Amino acid sequence: CASSLEGTVYNEQFF. The whole variable domain, remainder taken from reference TRBV11-2 and TRBJ2-1, is EAGVAQSPRYKIIEKRQSVAFWCNPISGHATLYWYQQILGQGPKLLIQFQNNGVVDDSQLPKDRFSAERLKGVDSTLKIQPAKLEDSAVYLCASSLEGTVYNEQFFGPGTRLTVL.

The chain combines TRBV5-6 with TRBJ1-6; unclear D gene. The ends were cut back, 4 bases at V and 2 bases at J, with 10 bases in the middle. The CDR3 is 15 residues long. CDR1 and CDR2 from the germline V gene are SGHDT and YYEEEE. The CDR3 spells CASSIHVPYNSPLHF. CDR3 sequence (DNA): TGTGCCAGCAGCATACACGTACCCTATAATTCACCCCTCCACTTT. The whole variable domain, remainder taken from reference TRBV5-6 and TRBJ1-6, is DAGVTQSPTHLIKTRGQQVTLRCSPKSGHDTVSWYQQALGQGPQFIFQYYEEEERQRGNFPDRFSGHQFPNYSSELNVNALLLGDSALYLCASSIHVPYNSPLHFGNGTRLTVT.

The chain recombines TRBV7-3 with TRBJ2-3; 10 nucleotides line up with TRBD1. Trimming took 5 bases from V and 4 from J; bases not matched to a gene: 6. Germline-derived CDR1 and CDR2 are SGHTA and FQGTGA. The CDR3 is 15 residues long. This CDR3 reads CASSRGQGLADTQYF. The DNA for the CDR3 is TGTGCCAGCAGCCGGGGACAGGGGTTGGCAGATACGCAGTATTTT.

V and J are TRBV18 and TRBJ1-1; 9 bases align to TRBD1. Germline lookup yields CDR1 KGHSH and CDR2 LQKENI. CDR3 length: 14 residues. The junction had 3 bases not matched to a gene; V was cut back by 5 bases and J by 2 bases. CDR3 loop: CASSETGGNTEAFF. Written as DNA, the CDR3 is TGTGCCAGCTCAGAGACAGGGGGAAACACTGAAGCTTTCTTT.

The gene calls are TRBV7-9 and TRBJ1-4; TRBD1 agrees at 9 bases. Per germline, CDR1 SEHNR and CDR2 FQNEAQ (reference sequence). Trimming removed 5 bases from V and 8 bases from J; junction bases left unmatched: 12. The CDR3 spans 16 residues. The CDR3, as DNA: TGTGCCAGCAGCCTCGAAGGGACAGGGCTAAAGGAAAAACTGTTTTTT. It translates to CASSLEGTGLKEKLFF.

J is TRBJ2-3 and V is TRBV12-5; D might be TRBD2 (7 bases). V lost 2 bases to trimming and J lost 5 bases, with 11 bases between them. CDR3 length: 14 amino acids. Germline V CDR1 and CDR2: LGHNT, FRNRAP. The CDR3 is CASGLRGAQDTQYF. In DNA, the CDR3 is TGTGCTAGTGGTTTGCGGGGGGCCCAAGATACGCAGTATTTT.

The chain is built from TRBV7-9 and TRBJ1-2; TRBD1 is a possible D gene (6 bases). The CDR3 has 17 residues. From germline, CDR1 is SEHNR and CDR2 FQNEAQ (reference sequence). Trimming removed 1 base at V and 1 base at J, with 16 bases between. The CDR3 region is CASSLGTIQGFNYGYTF. The CDR3 DNA sequence: TGTGCCAGCAGCTTAGGGACCATACAGGGTTTTAACTATGGCTACACCTTC.

The chain employs TRBV5-1 and TRBJ2-1, with D possibly matching TRBD1 (6 bases). V was shortened by 4 bases and J by 7 bases, with 15 bases between the two germline ends. This CDR3 has 14 residues. Germline values: CDR1 SGHRS, CDR2 YFSETQ. CDR3 in amino acids: CASSDPGQLNEQFF. DNA for the CDR3: TGCGCCAGCAGCGACCCGGGACAATTGAATGAGCAGTTCTTC.

This chain uses TRBV12-2 with TRBJ1-3; the table names TRBD1, a call not compared with the DNA. TRBV12-2 is a pseudogene segment. The CDR3 is made up of 17 amino acids. CDR3 DNA sequence: TGTGCAAGTCGCTTAGCATCGGCAGGGAAGTCTGGAAACACCATATATTTT. It is translated as CASRLASAGKSGNTIYF.

The chain has TRBV7-9 and TRBJ2-4; tentative D call: TRBD1 (6 bases). The CDR3 length is 18 residues. Germline CDR1 SEHNR, CDR2 FQNEAQ (reference sequence). Trimming stripped 1 base from V and 2 bases from J, with 18 bases between. CDR3 protein: CASSLGTVGATSKNIQYF. For the CDR3, the DNA is TGTGCCAGCAGCTTAGGGACAGTGGGGGCGACTTCCAAAAACATTCAGTACTTC.

The chain joins TRBV6-5 to TRBJ1-5; TRBD1 might be the D (6 bases). Trimming left V 6 bases short and J 7 bases short, with 16 bases between. The CDR3 is 14 residues long. The germline V gene has CDR1 MNHEY and CDR2 SVGAGI. The CDR3 spells CASSAEQGWQPQHF. The CDR3 region has the DNA TGTGCCAGCAGCGCAGAACAGGGTTGGCAGCCCCAGCATTTT.

The chain uses TRBV6-6 and TRBJ2-1, with 10 positions matching TRBD1. Germline assignment: CDR1 MNHNY and CDR2 SVGAGI (reference sequence). CDR3 length: 14 residues. V shed 6 bases and J 4 bases; nucleotides not matched to a gene: 3. The CDR3 protein is CASSRTGGYNEQFF. The CDR3 DNA follows: TGTGCCAGCAGCCGGACAGGGGGGTACAATGAGCAGTTCTTC.

The chain has TRBV4-3 and TRBJ2-7; 8 nucleotides agree with TRBD2. Germline V lookup: CDR1 LGHNA, CDR2 YSLEER. J lost 4 bases, V lost 0 bases, and 8 bases had no gene match. This CDR3 has 16 amino acids. CDR3 in DNA: TGCGCCAGCAGCCAAGATATTTCGGGGGGGCCGTACGAGCAGTACTTC. Its protein product is CASSQDISGGPYEQYF.

This sequence joins TRBV27 and TRBJ2-3; 9 bases match TRBD2. V was pared by 1 base and J by 0 bases, with 8 bases of the junction left unmatched. This CDR3 contains 18 residues. The germline V gene has CDR1 MNHEY and CDR2 SMNVEV (reference sequence). The CDR3: CASSLWASGMPSTDTQYF. CDR3 nucleotide sequence: TGTGCCAGCAGTTTATGGGCTAGCGGGATGCCTAGCACAGATACGCAGTATTTT.

The CDR3 here is CASSQVVGLLAQYF. CDR3 DNA: TGTGCCAGCAGCCAAGTAGTGGGCCTTTTGGCCCAGTACTTC. The V and J genes are TRBV3-1 (or the pseudogene TRBV3-2) and TRBJ2-5; D call uncertain. V shed 1 base and J shed 9 bases, with 15 bases lying between them. CDR1 and CDR2 (germline): LGHDT, YNNKEL (reference sequence). The CDR3 is 14 amino acids.